This TCR beta chain is drawn from a study of HIV-infected patients and healthy controls (dated by TCRdb to the mid-2010s). A note on this clonotype: Its antigen remains unidentified. Per-base qualities were not stored, and no clone one base away is much larger.

The junction carries 15 bases between V and J, which are trimmed by 0 bases and 8 bases respectively. CDR1 and CDR2 are read off the germline V gene as SGHRS and YFSETQ. Taken from cysteine to phenylalanine, the CDR3 has 16 residues. Only the CDR3 portion is preserved as DNA: 48 bases, with reading frame beginning at the first base. Library preparation used 5' RACE. Sequenced using an Illumina MiSeq. TCRdb handled the public reads itself, with Q25 trimming in fastp and clone calling in MiXCR, and kept productive beta chains. For every CDR3 protein sequence, its rows merge into one entry that carries the most common genes and DNA. This sample is represented by 70,000 or so distinct CDR3 sequences; about 15% of them were singletons. The ten biggest clones cover around 5.9% of the sample.

This receptor was obtained from a human donor in good health. The rearrangement combines TRBV5-1 with TRBJ1-6; the D gene is perhaps TRBD1, from 5 matching bases. The material sequenced was CD4+ T cells from blood. The CDR3 loop reads CASSLVQGRVYSPLHF. The nucleotide sequence is given as TGCGCCAGCAGCTTGGTCCAGGGAAGAGTTTATTCACCCCTCCACTTT. Full variable domain (CDR3 extended with the reference TRBV5-1 and TRBJ1-6 proteins): KAGVTQTPRYLIKTRGQQVTLSCSPISGHRSVSWYQQTPGQGLQFLFEYFSETQRNKGNFPGRFSGRQFSNSRSEMNVSTLELGDSALYLCASSLVQGRVYSPLHFGNGTRLTVT.